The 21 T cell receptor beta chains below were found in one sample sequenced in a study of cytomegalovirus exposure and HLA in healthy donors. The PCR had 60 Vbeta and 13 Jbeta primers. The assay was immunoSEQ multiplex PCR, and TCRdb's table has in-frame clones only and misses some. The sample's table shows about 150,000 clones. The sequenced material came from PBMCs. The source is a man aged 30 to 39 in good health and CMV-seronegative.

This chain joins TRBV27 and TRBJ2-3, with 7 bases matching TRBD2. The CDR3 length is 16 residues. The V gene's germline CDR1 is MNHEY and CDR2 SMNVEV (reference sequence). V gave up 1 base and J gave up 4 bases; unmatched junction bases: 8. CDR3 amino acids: CASSLYGRERPDTQYF. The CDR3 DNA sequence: TGTGCCAGCAGTTTATATGGGCGGGAGCGTCCAGATACGCAGTATTTT.

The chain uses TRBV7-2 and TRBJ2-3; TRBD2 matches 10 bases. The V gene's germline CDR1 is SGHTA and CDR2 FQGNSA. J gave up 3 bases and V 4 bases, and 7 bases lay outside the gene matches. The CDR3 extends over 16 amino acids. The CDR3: CASSYLGLAMTDTQYF. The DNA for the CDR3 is TGTGCCAGCAGCTACCTGGGACTAGCGATGACAGATACGCAGTATTTT.

For the CDR3, the DNA is TGTGCCAGCAGTTCAAGCCTAGGATTGTCCTACGAGCAGTACTTC. Translated: CASSSSLGLSYEQYF. V gene TRBV27 combines with J gene TRBJ2-7, with D hard to call. The CDR3 runs 15 residues. V was clipped by 4 bases and J by 1 base, with 14 bases between them. The V gene's germline CDR1 is MNHEY and CDR2 SMNVEV (reference sequence).

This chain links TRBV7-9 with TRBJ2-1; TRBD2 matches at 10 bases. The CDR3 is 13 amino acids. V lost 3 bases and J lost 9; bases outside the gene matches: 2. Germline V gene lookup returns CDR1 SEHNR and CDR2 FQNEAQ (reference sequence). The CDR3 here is CASSFLAGGEQFF. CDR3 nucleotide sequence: TGTGCCAGCAGCTTTTTAGCGGGAGGTGAGCAGTTCTTC.

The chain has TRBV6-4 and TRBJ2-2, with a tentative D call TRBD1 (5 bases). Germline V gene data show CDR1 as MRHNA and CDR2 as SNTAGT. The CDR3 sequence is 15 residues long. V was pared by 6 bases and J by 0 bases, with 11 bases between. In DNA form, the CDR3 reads TGTGCCAGCAGCCCGACAGCTACGAACACCGGGGAGCTGTTTTTT. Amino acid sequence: CASSPTATNTGELFF.

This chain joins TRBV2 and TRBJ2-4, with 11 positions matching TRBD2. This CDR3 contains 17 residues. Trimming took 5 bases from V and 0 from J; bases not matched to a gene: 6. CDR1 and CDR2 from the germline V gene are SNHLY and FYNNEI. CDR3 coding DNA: TGTGCCAGCAGTACTAGCGGGGGCCCCCTAGCCAAAAACATTCAGTACTTC. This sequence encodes CASSTSGGPLAKNIQYF.

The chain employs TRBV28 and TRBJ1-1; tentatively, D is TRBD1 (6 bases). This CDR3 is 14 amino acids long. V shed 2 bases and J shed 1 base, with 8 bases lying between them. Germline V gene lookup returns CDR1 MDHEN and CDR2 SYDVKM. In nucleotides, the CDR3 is TGTGCCAGCAGTTTAACAGGGACGAACACTGAAGCTTTCTTT. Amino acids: CASSLTGTNTEAFF.

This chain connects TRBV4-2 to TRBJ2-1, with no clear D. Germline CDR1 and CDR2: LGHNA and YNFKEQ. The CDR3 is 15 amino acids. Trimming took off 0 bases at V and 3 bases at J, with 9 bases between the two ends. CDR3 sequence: CASSQDFTSYNEQFF. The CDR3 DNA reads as TGTGCCAGCAGCCAAGATTTCACCAGCTACAATGAGCAGTTCTTC.

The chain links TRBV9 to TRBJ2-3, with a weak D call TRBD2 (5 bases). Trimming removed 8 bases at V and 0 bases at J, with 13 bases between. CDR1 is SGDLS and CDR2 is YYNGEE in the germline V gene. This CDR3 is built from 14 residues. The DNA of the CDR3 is TGTGCCAGTCGCGGCGGACTTAGCACAGATACGCAGTATTTT. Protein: CASRGGLSTDTQYF.

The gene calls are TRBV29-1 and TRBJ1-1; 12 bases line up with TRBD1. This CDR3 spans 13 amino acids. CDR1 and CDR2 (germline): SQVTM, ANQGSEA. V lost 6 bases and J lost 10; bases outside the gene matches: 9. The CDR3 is CSVPGQGALRAFF. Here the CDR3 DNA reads TGCAGCGTCCCGGGACAGGGGGCGTTGAGAGCTTTCTTT.

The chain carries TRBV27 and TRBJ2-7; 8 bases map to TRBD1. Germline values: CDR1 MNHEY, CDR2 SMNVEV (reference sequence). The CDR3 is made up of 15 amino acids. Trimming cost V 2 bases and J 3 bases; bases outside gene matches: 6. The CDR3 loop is CASSLGQGANYEQYF. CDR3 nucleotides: TGTGCCAGCAGTTTAGGGCAGGGGGCTAACTACGAGCAGTACTTC.

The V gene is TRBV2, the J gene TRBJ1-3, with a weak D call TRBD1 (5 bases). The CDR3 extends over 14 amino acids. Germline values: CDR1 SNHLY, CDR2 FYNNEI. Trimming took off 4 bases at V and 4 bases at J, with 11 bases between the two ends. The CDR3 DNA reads TGTGCCAGCAGTGCCCAAAGGGGCGGAAACACCATATATTTT. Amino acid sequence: CASSAQRGGNTIYF.

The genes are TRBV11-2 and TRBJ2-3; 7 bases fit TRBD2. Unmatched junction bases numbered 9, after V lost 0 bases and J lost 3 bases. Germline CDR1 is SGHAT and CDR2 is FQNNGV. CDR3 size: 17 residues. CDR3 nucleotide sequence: TGTGCCAGCAGCTTAGATCGGGGGAGGGTGGGAACAGATACGCAGTATTTT. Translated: CASSLDRGRVGTDTQYF.

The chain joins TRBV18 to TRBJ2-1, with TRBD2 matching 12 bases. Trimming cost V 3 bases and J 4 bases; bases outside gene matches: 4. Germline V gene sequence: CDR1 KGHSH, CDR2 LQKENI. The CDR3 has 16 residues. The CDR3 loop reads CASSPSTSGSYNEQFF. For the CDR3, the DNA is TGTGCCAGCTCACCCTCGACTAGCGGGAGTTACAATGAGCAGTTCTTC.

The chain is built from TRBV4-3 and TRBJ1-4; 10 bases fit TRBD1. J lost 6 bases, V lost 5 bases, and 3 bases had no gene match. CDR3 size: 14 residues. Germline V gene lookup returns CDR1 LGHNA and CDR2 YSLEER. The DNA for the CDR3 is TGCGCCAGCAGCACCGGGACAGGGGATGAAAAACTGTTTTTT. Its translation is CASSTGTGDEKLFF.

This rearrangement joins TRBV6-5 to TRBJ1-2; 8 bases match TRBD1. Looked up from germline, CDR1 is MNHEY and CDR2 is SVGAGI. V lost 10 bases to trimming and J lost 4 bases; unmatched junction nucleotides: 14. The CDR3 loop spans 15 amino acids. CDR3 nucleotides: TGTGCCACAGGGGGCATGAAGGTCGGGGGCTATGGCTACACCTTC. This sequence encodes CATGGMKVGGYGYTF.

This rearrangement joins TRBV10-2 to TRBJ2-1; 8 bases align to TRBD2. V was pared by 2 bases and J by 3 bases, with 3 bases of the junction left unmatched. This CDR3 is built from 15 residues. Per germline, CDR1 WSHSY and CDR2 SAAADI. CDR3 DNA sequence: TGCGCCAGCAGTGAGGCGGGAGGAATCTACAATGAGCAGTTCTTC. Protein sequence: CASSEAGGIYNEQFF.

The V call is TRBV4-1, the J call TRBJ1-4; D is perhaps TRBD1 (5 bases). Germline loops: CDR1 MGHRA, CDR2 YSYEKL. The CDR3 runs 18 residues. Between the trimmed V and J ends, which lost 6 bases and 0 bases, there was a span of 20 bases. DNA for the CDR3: TGCGCCAGCAGGCCAGGAGCGGGGGGTAAAGCAACTAATGAAAAACTGTTTTTT. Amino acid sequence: CASRPGAGGKATNEKLFF.

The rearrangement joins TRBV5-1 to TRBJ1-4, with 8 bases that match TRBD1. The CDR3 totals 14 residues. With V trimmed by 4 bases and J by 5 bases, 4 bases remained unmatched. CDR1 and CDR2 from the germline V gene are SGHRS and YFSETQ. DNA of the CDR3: TGCGCCAGCAGCGACGGACAGGGAAATGAAAAACTGTTTTTT. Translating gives CASSDGQGNEKLFF.

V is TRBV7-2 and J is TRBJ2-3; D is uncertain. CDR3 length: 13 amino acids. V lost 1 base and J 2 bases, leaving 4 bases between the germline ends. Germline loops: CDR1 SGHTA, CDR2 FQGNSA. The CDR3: CASSLELTDTQYF. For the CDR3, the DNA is TGTGCCAGCAGCTTAGAGCTCACAGATACGCAGTATTTT.

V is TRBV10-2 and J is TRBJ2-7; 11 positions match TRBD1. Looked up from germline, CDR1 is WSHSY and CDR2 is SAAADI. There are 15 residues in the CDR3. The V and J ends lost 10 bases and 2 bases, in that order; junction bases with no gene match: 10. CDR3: CATGQGGPLAYEQYF. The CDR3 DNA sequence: TGCGCCACGGGACAGGGGGGACCGCTGGCCTACGAGCAGTACTTC.